This T cell receptor beta chain was observed in a study of blood T cell repertoires in COVID-19. In the study overall: Nucleic acid was either cDNA or gDNA, and it came from T cells, B-cell-depleted T cells, or PBMCs.

Per the original methods: Reference gene primers were amplified, and this amplification served to estimate nucleated cell counts. Assay used: immunoSEQ multiplex PCR; TCRdb lists only in-frame clones, some missing. V and J calls and clone size come straight from that table; D and trimming were deduced from the DNA. This table has around 170,000 clones, about 85% appearing once. Trimming stripped 4 bases from V and 0 bases from J, with 13 bases between. The CDR3 has 16 amino acids. Germline CDR1 SGHRS, CDR2 YFSETQ. The sequenced material came from peripheral blood. This clonotype was obtained from a man between 65 and 85 years old who had recovered from COVID-19. The chain has TRBV5-1 and TRBJ2-2, with D possibly TRBD2 on 6 matching bases. The CDR3 loop reads CASSLVGGANTGELFF. In DNA form, the CDR3 reads TGCGCCAGCAGCCTGGTGGGGGGAGCGAACACCGGGGAGCTGTTTTTT. Together with reference TRBV5-1 and TRBJ2-2, the CDR3 gives the full variable domain: KAGVTQTPRYLIKTRGQQVTLSCSPISGHRSVSWYQQTPGQGLQFLFEYFSETQRNKGNFPGRFSGRQFSNSRSEMNVSTLELGDSALYLCASSLVGGANTGELFFGEGSRLTVL.